This entry lists 32 T cell receptor beta chains sequenced from one sample in a study of blood T cells in healthy people across ages. Through a sample-barcoded 5' primer and a J-beta primer mix, a second PCR was run for roughly 6 to 11 cycles. TCRdb reprocessed the 5' RACE reads via MiXCR and lists one record per CDR3 protein. Of 700,000 or so distinct CDR3 sequences in the sample, around 41% are singletons; the top ten hold 30%. Sequencing used blood. Receptors originate from a man older than 75 in good health.

Turning to this clonotype: A read error may be the cause here, since a much bigger clone is one base away. In nucleotides, the CDR3 is TGTGCCAGCGGCTGGGAGCAGTTCTTC. Translating it yields CASGWEQFF. The chain recombines TRBV7-2 with TRBJ2-1; D gene ambiguous. The length of the CDR3 is 9 residues. Per the germline V gene, CDR1 is SGHTA and CDR2 is FQGNSA. V was pared by 8 bases and J by 10 bases, with 6 bases between.

The chain couples TRBV20-1 to TRBJ2-7; no clear D. In germline, CDR1 is DFQATT, CDR2 SNEGSKA (reference sequence). The CDR3 spans 11 residues. Between the trimmed V and J ends, which lost 2 bases and 2 bases, there was a span of 4 bases. This CDR3 is CSARSTYEQYF. In DNA form, the CDR3 reads TGCAGTGCTAGATCAACCTACGAGCAGTACTTC.

The J gene is TRBJ2-5, the V gene TRBV20-1; perhaps TRBD2 as D (6 bases). Germline-derived CDR1 and CDR2 are DFQATT and SNEGSKA (reference sequence). The CDR3 consists of 17 residues. Trimming removed 1 base from V and 11 bases from J, with 29 bases in between. This chain's CDR3 is CSARGVVSGVSYNEQYF. Written as DNA, the CDR3 is TGCAGTGCTAGAGGAGTCGTTAGCGGCGTCTCCTACAATGAGCAGTACTTC.

The V call is TRBV12-3 or TRBV12-4, the J call TRBJ2-5; TRBD1 aligns across 10 bases. The trim removed 4 bases at V and 2 bases at J, leaving 7 bases unmatched. This CDR3 contains 16 residues. CDR3 amino acids: CASSSQGQGDQETQYF. In DNA form, the CDR3 reads TGTGCCAGCAGTTCCCAAGGACAGGGGGATCAAGAGACCCAGTACTTC.

In the case of this clonotype: A read error may explain this, as a much larger clone is one base away. CDR3 nucleotides: TGCAGCGTAACCGACATAGGGACAGGGGTCAATGAGCAGTACTTC. This translates into CSVTDIGTGVNEQYF. The chain has TRBV29-1 and TRBJ2-7; TRBD1 matches 10 bases. J gave up 7 bases and V 6 bases, and 15 bases lay outside the gene matches. The CDR3 has 15 amino acids. CDR1 SQVTM and CDR2 ANQGSEA come from the germline V gene.

V usage is TRBV6-1 and J usage is TRBJ2-1; D unresolved. Germline assignment: CDR1 MNHNS and CDR2 SASEGT. Trimming removed 2 bases from V and 4 bases from J, with 9 bases in between. The CDR3 is made up of 14 amino acids. The CDR3 reads CASSEMEKYNEQFF. CDR3 coding DNA: TGTGCCAGCAGTGAAATGGAGAAGTACAATGAGCAGTTCTTC.

This chain uses TRBV3-1 with TRBJ1-4; D is undetermined. Between the trimmed V and J ends, which lost 0 bases and 0 bases, there was a span of 14 bases. CDR1 and CDR2 from the germline V gene are LGHDT and YNNKEL (reference sequence). The CDR3 is made up of 18 amino acids. The CDR3 reads CASSQEPGRGATNEKLFF. The CDR3 DNA follows: TGTGCCAGCAGCCAAGAACCAGGCAGAGGTGCAACTAATGAAAAACTGTTTTTT.

Only a few counts were recorded for this clonotype. The chain employs TRBV7-2 and TRBJ2-1, with a weak D call TRBD2 (6 bases). V was trimmed by 5 bases and J by 2 bases, leaving 16 bases between them. CDR3 length equals 16 residues. Germline lookup yields CDR1 SGHTA and CDR2 FQGNSA. CDR3 sequence (DNA): TGTGCCAGCAGCCCAAGACTAGAACGCCCCTACAATGAGCAGTTCTTC. Its protein product is CASSPRLERPYNEQFF.

This clonotype was found a few times. The chain is built from TRBV6-2 or TRBV6-3 and TRBJ1-1, with D tentatively TRBD1 (6 bases). This CDR3 spans 14 amino acids. Trimming cost V 6 bases and J 6 bases, with 17 bases left between them. Germline CDR1 and CDR2: MNHEY and SVGEGT. This CDR3 is CASRPGAGLAEAFF. CDR3 in DNA: TGTGCCAGCAGACCAGGGGCCGGGCTCGCTGAAGCTTTCTTT.

This clonotype was detected a few times. The rearrangement joins TRBV6-2 or TRBV6-3 to TRBJ2-7, with D tentatively TRBD2 (6 bases). With 2 bases removed from V and 7 bases from J, the gap between germline ends came to 18 bases. Germline assignment: CDR1 MNHEY and CDR2 SVGEGT. This CDR3 has 15 residues. The CDR3 coding sequence is TGTGCCAGCAGTTACAGGAGCGGGCACGGTTTAGAGCAGTACTTC. It encodes CASSYRSGHGLEQYF.

This clonotype was seen a handful of times. The chain uses TRBV27 and TRBJ1-6; the D gene is possibly TRBD1 (5 bases). This CDR3 is 15 amino acids long. Germline CDR1 reads MNHEY; CDR2 reads SMNVEV (reference sequence). Trimming took 6 bases from V and 7 from J, leaving 16 bases between them. As DNA, the CDR3 is TGTGCCAGCAGGTGGGAGCAGGGTAGGAATTCACCCCTCCACTTT. Encoded protein: CASRWEQGRNSPLHF.

This clonotype occurred a few times. The V gene is TRBV12-3 or TRBV12-4, the J gene TRBJ1-1; no clear D. V was trimmed by 5 bases and J by 1 base, leaving 8 bases between them. This CDR3 comprises 13 residues. The CDR3 region is CASSQLWNTEAFF. CDR3 in DNA: TGTGCCAGCAGTCAGTTGTGGAACACTGAAGCTTTCTTT.

CDR3 nucleotides: TGTGCCAGCAATCTACGGACCGGGGAGCTGTTTTTT. Amino acid sequence: CASNLRTGELFF. The chain uses TRBV7-9 and TRBJ2-2; no clear D. V lost 7 bases to trimming and J lost 5 bases, with 8 bases between them. CDR1 and CDR2 from the germline V gene are SEHNR and FQNEAQ (reference sequence). This CDR3 has 12 amino acids.

The chain links TRBV20-1 to TRBJ1-6, with a weak D call TRBD1 (6 bases). Trimming removed 5 bases from V and 10 bases from J, with 18 bases in between. Germline V gene sequence: CDR1 DFQATT, CDR2 SNEGSKA (reference sequence). The CDR3 runs 14 residues. The CDR3 sequence: CSAPRPQGKSPLHF. As DNA, the CDR3 is TGCAGTGCTCCGAGGCCCCAGGGGAAATCACCCCTCCACTTT.

The chain couples TRBV5-1 to TRBJ2-7, with TRBD2 identical over 8 bases. V lost 2 bases, J lost 0 bases, and 4 bases stayed unmatched. This CDR3 is 15 amino acids long. The germline CDR1 and CDR2 sequences are SGHRS and YFSETQ. CDR3: CASSFIAGSSYEQYF. The CDR3 DNA reads as TGCGCCAGCAGCTTTATAGCGGGAAGCTCCTACGAGCAGTACTTC.

This sequence joins TRBV3-1 and TRBJ1-2; 11 bases are a match to TRBD1. Germline assignment: CDR1 LGHDT and CDR2 YNNKEL (reference sequence). Trimming took 1 base from V and 8 from J; bases not matched to a gene: 0. The length of the CDR3 is 13 residues. For the CDR3, the DNA is TGTGCCAGCAGCCAAGGGACAGGGGGCGGCTACACCTTC. It is translated as CASSQGTGGGYTF.

The gene calls are TRBV9 and TRBJ1-5; 8 nucleotides line up with TRBD1. The germline gives CDR1 SGDLS, CDR2 YYNGEE. With 4 bases clipped from V and 11 bases from J, the junction kept 14 bases outside the gene matches. The CDR3 has 15 amino acids. CDR3 DNA: TGTGCCAGCAGCCCAGGGACAGGCCCACTTAATACCCAGCATTTT. Translation gives CASSPGTGPLNTQHF.

The V and J genes are TRBV11-3 and TRBJ2-3; D is possibly TRBD1 or TRBD2 (5 bases each). Germline V gene sequence: CDR1 SGHNT, CDR2 YENEEA. V was cut by 8 bases and J by 6 bases, with 12 bases left in between. The CDR3 has 12 residues. For the CDR3, the DNA is TGTGCCAGCCAAGGCGAGGGGGATACGCAGTATTTT. Amino acid sequence: CASQGEGDTQYF. Based on the CDR3 plus reference TRBV11-3 and TRBJ2-3, the full variable domain is EAGVVQSPRYKIIEKKQPVAFWCNPISGHNTLYWYLQNLGQGPELLIRYENEEAVDDSQLPKDRFSAERLKGVDSTLKIQPAELGDSAVYLCASQGEGDTQYFGPGTRLTVL.

The chain has TRBV6-6 and TRBJ2-5, with D perhaps matching TRBD1 (6 bases). The DNA end favors TRBJ2-7, so the J call may be wrong. From germline, CDR1 is MNHNY and CDR2 SVGAGI (reference sequence). The CDR3 consists of 14 residues. CDR3 nucleotide sequence: TGTGCCAGCAGTTACTCGGATGACAGGAACGAGCAGTACTTC. Translation gives CASSYSDDRNEQYF.

V usage is TRBV5-4 and J usage is TRBJ1-2; D unresolved. V was clipped by 2 bases and J by 4 bases, with 15 bases between them. Germline V gene lookup returns CDR1 SGHNT and CDR2 YYREEE (reference sequence). The CDR3 is made up of 15 amino acids. The CDR3: CASSFQRGEGYGYTF. The CDR3 nucleotides read TGTGCCAGCAGCTTTCAGAGAGGAGAGGGCTATGGCTACACCTTC. The variable domain in full, with the rest retrieved from reference TRBV5-4 and TRBJ1-2, is ETGVTQSPTHLIKTRGQQVTLRCSSQSGHNTVSWYQQALGQGPQFIFQYYREEENGRGNFPPRFSGLQFPNYSSELNVNALELDDSALYLCASSFQRGEGYGYTFGSGTRLTVV.

This clonotype was counted only a few times. A much larger clone differs from this one at a single base, so this may be a read error. The chain carries TRBV6-1 and TRBJ2-7, with unresolved D. CDR3 size: 11 residues. V lost 4 bases, J lost 3 bases, and 4 bases lay in between. Germline V gene data show CDR1 as MNHNS and CDR2 as SASEGT. The CDR3 nucleotides read TGTGCCAGCAGTGGAAACTACGAGCAGTACTTC. It yields the protein CASSGNYEQYF.

The CDR3 loop reads CASSPFKGRGTDTQYF. In nucleotides, the CDR3 is TGTGCCAGCAGCCCCTTCAAGGGGAGGGGCACAGATACGCAGTATTTT. This chain links TRBV6-2 or TRBV6-3 with TRBJ2-3; 7 bases are a match to TRBD2. The CDR3 loop spans 16 amino acids. Trimming cost V 6 bases and J 1 base; bases outside gene matches: 10. Germline CDR1 and CDR2: MNHEY and SVGEGT.

The table lists this clonotype with a few counts. The rearrangement links TRBV7-2 to TRBJ2-5, with D possibly being TRBD2 (5 bases). The CDR3 length is 12 residues. V was cut by 6 bases and J by 5 bases, with 10 bases left in between. Germline-derived CDR1 and CDR2 are SGHTA and FQGNSA. The CDR3 here is CASRSGSETQYF. CDR3 DNA sequence: TGTGCCAGCAGGAGCGGTTCGGAGACCCAGTACTTC. Variable domain in full (rest from reference TRBV7-2 and TRBJ2-5): GAGVSQSPSNKVTEKGKDVELRCDPISGHTALYWYRQSLGQGLEFLIYFQGNSAPDKSGLPSDRFSAERTGGSVSTLTIQRTQQEDSAVYLCASRSGSETQYFGPGTRLLVL.

As concerns this clonotype: A much larger clonotype is one base distant, so this may be a read error. V gene TRBV5-6 combines with J gene TRBJ2-7; D is unclear. This CDR3 contains 15 residues. The germline V and J ends were trimmed by 6 bases and 3 bases, with 19 bases remaining between them. The germline CDR1 and CDR2 sequences are SGHDT and YYEEEE. The CDR3, as DNA: TGTGCCAGCAACACATCCGGACGCCACAGCTACGAGCAGTACTTC. Translation: CASNTSGRHSYEQYF.

The chain is built from TRBV20-1 and TRBJ2-7; 7 positions match TRBD2. The junction had 4 bases not matched to a gene; V was cut back by 5 bases and J by 6 bases. CDR3 length: 11 residues. Germline V gene lookup returns CDR1 DFQATT and CDR2 SNEGSKA (reference sequence). The CDR3 sequence is CSAGLGVEQYF. The CDR3, as DNA: TGCAGTGCTGGACTAGGGGTCGAGCAGTACTTC.

The rearrangement links TRBV6-2 or TRBV6-3 to TRBJ2-1; D might be TRBD2 (6 bases). The J call may be in error: the DNA end matches TRBJ2-7 better. This CDR3 has 17 residues. Germline V gene lookup returns CDR1 MNHEY and CDR2 SVGEGT. CDR3 sequence (DNA): TGTGCCAGCAGTTACTCGACTCCCGGGAGCTTCTACAATGAGCAGTACTTC. It is translated as CASSYSTPGSFYNEQYF.

The chain joins TRBV28 to TRBJ2-7, with D tentatively TRBD2 (5 bases). The CDR3 consists of 15 residues. The V gene lost 7 bases and the J gene lost 3 bases, with 19 bases spanning the gap. The germline gives CDR1 MDHEN, CDR2 SYDVKM. CDR3 in DNA: TGTGCCAGCAAACCCCCGCGAGGGAGAGTCTACGAGCAGTACTTC. It encodes CASKPPRGRVYEQYF.

The V call is TRBV12-3 or TRBV12-4, the J call TRBJ2-3; 9 nucleotides agree with TRBD2. The CDR3 is made up of 18 amino acids. Trimming cost V 0 bases and J 2 bases; bases outside gene matches: 9. Here the CDR3 reads CASSLALGASGDTDTQYF. CDR3 DNA: TGTGCCAGCAGTTTAGCGCTAGGGGCTAGCGGGGACACAGATACGCAGTATTTT.

At least ten counts were recorded for this clonotype. The V call is TRBV6-1, the J call TRBJ2-3, with D hard to call. Trimming cost V 0 bases and J 6 bases, with 4 bases left between them. The germline V gene has CDR1 MNHNS and CDR2 SASEGT. The CDR3 covers 12 residues. The CDR3 DNA follows: TGTGCCAGCAGTGAAGCCTGGGATACGCAGTATTTT. This sequence encodes CASSEAWDTQYF.

The rearrangement links TRBV11-2 to TRBJ1-5; D is possibly TRBD1 (5 bases). Germline V gives CDR1 SGHAT, CDR2 FQNNGV. This CDR3 has 14 residues. V shed 1 base and J shed 5 bases, with 9 bases lying between them. The chain's CDR3 is CASSLAGRDQPQHF. Here the CDR3 DNA reads TGTGCCAGCAGCTTAGCAGGGAGAGATCAGCCCCAGCATTTT.

In its sample, this clonotype was seen a few times. This sequence joins TRBV6-2 or TRBV6-3 and TRBJ2-3, with a possible D match to TRBD1 (5 bases). This CDR3 contains 15 residues. The germline gives CDR1 MNHEY, CDR2 SVGEGT. V dropped 2 bases and J dropped 3 bases, with 12 bases sitting between them. CDR3 sequence (DNA): TGTGCCAGCAGTTACGCAGGGAAGGGAACAGATACGCAGTATTTT. Translating it yields CASSYAGKGTDTQYF.

Comments on this clonotype: Germline and junction disagree at one end, which may indicate a read error. The CDR3 DNA is TGTGCCAGCAGTTACCCCCGGGCCGGGTTGAATACTGAAGCTTTCTTT. This translates into CASSYPRAGLNTEAFF. This sequence joins TRBV6-2 or TRBV6-3 and TRBJ1-1; D not resolved. Germline CDR1 and CDR2: MNHEY and SVGEGT. The CDR3 spans 16 residues.